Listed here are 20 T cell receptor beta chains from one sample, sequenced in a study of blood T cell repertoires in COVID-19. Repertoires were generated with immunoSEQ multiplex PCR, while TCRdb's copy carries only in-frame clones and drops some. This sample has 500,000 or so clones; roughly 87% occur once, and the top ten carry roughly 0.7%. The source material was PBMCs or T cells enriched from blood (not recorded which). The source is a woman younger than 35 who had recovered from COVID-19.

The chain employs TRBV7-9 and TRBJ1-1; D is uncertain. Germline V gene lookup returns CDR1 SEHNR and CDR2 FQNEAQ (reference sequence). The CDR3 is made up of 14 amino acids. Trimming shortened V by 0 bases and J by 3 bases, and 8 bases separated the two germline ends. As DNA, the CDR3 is TGTGCCAGCAGCTTAGCCGCGGGCTACACTGAAGCTTTCTTT. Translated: CASSLAAGYTEAFF.

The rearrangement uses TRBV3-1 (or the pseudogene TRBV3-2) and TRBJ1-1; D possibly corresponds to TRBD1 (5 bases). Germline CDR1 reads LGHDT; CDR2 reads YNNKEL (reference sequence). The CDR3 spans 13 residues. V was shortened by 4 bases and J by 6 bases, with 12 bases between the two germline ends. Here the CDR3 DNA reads TGTGCCAGCAGCCGGGGCAGGGTATCTGAAGCTTTCTTT. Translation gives CASSRGRVSEAFF.

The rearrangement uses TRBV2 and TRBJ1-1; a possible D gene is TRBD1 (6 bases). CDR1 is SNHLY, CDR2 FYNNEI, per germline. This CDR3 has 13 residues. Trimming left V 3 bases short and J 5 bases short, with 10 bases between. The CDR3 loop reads CASSDNRETEAFF. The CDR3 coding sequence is TGTGCCAGCAGTGATAACAGGGAAACTGAAGCTTTCTTT.

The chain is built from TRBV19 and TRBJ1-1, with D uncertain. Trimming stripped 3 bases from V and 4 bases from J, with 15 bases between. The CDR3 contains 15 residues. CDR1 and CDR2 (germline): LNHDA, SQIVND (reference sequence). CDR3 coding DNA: TGTGCCAGTAGTATGACCGCGGGGAGAGTCACTGAAGCTTTCTTT. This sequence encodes CASSMTAGRVTEAFF.

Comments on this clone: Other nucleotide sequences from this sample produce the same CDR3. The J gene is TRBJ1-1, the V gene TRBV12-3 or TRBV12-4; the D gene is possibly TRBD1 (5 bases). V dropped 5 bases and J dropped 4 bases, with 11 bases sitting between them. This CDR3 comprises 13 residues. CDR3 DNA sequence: TGTGCCAGCAGTCTAACAAGGGGCACTGAAGCTTTCTTT. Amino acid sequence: CASSLTRGTEAFF.

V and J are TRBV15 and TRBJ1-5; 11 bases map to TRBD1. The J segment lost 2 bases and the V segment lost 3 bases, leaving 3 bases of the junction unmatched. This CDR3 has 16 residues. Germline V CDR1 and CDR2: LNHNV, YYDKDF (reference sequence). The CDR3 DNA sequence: TGTGCCACCAGCAGGAGGGGACAGGGGGGCAATCAGCCCCAGCATTTT. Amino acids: CATSRRGQGGNQPQHF.

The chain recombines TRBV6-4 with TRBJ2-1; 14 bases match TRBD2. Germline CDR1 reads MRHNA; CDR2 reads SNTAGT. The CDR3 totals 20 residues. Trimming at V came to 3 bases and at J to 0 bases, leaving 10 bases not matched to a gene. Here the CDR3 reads CASSDGGLAGGRSSYNEQFF. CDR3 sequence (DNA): TGTGCCAGCAGTGATGGAGGACTAGCGGGGGGAAGAAGCTCCTACAATGAGCAGTTCTTC.

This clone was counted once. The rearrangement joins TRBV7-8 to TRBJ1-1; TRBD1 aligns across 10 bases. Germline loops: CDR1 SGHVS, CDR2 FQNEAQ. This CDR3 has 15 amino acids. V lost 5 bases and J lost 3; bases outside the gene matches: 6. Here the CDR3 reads CASSVDRGPDTEAFF. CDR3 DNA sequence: TGTGCCAGCAGCGTCGACAGGGGGCCGGACACTGAAGCTTTCTTT.

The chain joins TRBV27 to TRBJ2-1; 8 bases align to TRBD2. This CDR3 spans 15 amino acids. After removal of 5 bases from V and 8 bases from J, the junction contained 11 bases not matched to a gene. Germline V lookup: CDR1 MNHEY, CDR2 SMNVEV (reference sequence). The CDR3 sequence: CASSPSLAGYHEQFF. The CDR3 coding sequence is TGTGCCAGCAGTCCCTCCTTAGCGGGGTACCATGAGCAGTTCTTC.

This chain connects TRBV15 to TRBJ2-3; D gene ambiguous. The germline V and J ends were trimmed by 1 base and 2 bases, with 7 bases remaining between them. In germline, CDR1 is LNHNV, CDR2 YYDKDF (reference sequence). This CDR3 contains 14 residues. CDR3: CATSRGLNTDTQYF. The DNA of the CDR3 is TGTGCCACCAGCAGAGGTTTAAACACAGATACGCAGTATTTT.

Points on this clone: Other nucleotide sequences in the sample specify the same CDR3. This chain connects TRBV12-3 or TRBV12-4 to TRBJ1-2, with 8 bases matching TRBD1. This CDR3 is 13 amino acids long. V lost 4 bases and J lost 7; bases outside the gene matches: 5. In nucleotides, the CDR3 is TGTGCCAGCAGTTCAGACAGGGGAGGTGGCTACACCTTC. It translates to CASSSDRGGGYTF.

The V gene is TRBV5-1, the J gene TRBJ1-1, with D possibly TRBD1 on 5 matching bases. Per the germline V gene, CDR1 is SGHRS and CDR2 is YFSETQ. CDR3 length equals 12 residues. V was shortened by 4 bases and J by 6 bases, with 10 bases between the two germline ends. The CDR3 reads CASSPGYPEAFF. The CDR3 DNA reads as TGCGCCAGCAGCCCAGGGTATCCTGAAGCTTTCTTT.

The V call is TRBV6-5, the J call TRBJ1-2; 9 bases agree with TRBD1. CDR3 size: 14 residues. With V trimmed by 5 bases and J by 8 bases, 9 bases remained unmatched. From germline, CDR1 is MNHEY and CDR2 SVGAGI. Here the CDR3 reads CASSLPGTGLGYTF. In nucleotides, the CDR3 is TGTGCCAGCAGTCTCCCCGGGACAGGGCTAGGCTACACCTTC.

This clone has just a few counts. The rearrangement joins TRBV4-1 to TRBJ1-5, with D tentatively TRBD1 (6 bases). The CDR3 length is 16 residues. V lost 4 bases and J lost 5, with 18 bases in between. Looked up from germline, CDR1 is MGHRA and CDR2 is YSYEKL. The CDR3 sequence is CASSPLGRGRDQPQHF. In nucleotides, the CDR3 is TGCGCCAGCAGCCCCTTAGGCAGGGGTAGAGATCAGCCCCAGCATTTT.

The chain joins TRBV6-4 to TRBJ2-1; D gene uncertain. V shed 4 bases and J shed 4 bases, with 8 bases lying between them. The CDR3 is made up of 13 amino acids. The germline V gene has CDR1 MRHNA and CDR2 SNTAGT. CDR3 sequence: CASSGAGYNEQFF. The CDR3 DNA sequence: TGTGCCAGCAGTGGGGCCGGTTACAATGAGCAGTTCTTC.

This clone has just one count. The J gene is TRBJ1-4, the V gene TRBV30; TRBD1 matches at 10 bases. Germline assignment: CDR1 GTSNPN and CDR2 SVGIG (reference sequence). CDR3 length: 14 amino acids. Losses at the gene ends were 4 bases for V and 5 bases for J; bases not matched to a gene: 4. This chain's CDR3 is CAWTSGQGNEKLFF. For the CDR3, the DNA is TGTGCCTGGACCTCGGGACAGGGGAATGAAAAACTGTTTTTT.

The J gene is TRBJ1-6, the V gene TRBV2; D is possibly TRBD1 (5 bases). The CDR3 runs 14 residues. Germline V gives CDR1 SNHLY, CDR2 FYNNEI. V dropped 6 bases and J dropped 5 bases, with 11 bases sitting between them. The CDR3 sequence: CASSETRDNSPLHF. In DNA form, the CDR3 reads TGTGCCAGCAGCGAAACCAGGGATAATTCACCCCTCCACTTT.

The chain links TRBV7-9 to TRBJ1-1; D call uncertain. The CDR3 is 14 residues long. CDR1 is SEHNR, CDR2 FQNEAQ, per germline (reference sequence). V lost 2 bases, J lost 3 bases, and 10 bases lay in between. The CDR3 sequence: CASSLRVSDTEAFF. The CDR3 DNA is TGTGCCAGCAGCTTACGGGTGTCGGACACTGAAGCTTTCTTT.

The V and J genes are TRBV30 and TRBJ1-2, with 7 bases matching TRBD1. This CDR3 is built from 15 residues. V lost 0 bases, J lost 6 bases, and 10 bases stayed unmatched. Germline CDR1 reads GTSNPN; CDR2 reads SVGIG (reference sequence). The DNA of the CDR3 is TGTGCCTGGAGTGTTGCGGGAGGGGGCGTTAATGGCTACACCTTC. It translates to CAWSVAGGGVNGYTF.

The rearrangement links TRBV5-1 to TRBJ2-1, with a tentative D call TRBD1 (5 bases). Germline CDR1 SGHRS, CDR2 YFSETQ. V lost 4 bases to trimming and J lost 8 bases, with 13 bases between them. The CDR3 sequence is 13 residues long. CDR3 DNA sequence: TGCGCCAGCAGCCCCCAGGGTAGGTATGAGCAGTTCTTC. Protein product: CASSPQGRYEQFF.